The 13 T cell receptor beta chains below come from one sample, sequenced in a study of T cells in Graves' hyperthyroidism and ophthalmopathy. Regions amplified from RNA transcripts were the TCR beta CDR3 regions. A set of HTBI primers served as the primers for a first-round RT-PCR of the TCR CDR3. TCRdb re-called the multiplex PCR reads with MiXCR, one entry per CDR3 protein. Seen here are about 600,000 distinct CDR3 sequences, around 15% observed once, and the top ten hold about 12%. Sequencing was carried out using blood. Receptors were obtained from a woman in her forties or fifties with Graves' ophthalmopathy.

This clonotype was counted at least ten times. The V and J genes are TRBV28 and TRBJ1-5; D is possibly TRBD1 (5 bases). This CDR3 has 15 amino acids. The germline V and J ends were trimmed by 4 bases and 1 base, with 11 bases remaining between them. Per germline, CDR1 MDHEN and CDR2 SYDVKM. In DNA form, the CDR3 reads TGTGCCAGCAGTTCCCGGGACTCCAGCAATCAGCCCCAGCATTTT. Amino acid sequence: CASSSRDSSNQPQHF.

This clonotype has at least ten counts. The J gene is TRBJ2-1, the V gene TRBV5-1; D not resolved. CDR1 SGHRS and CDR2 YFSETQ come from the germline V gene. The CDR3 loop spans 14 amino acids. The germline V and J ends were trimmed by 5 bases and 0 bases, with 9 bases remaining between them. This chain's CDR3 is CASRQGGSYNEQFF. As DNA, the CDR3 is TGCGCCAGCAGACAAGGTGGCTCCTACAATGAGCAGTTCTTC.

This clonotype was seen a handful of times. This chain joins TRBV5-1 and TRBJ2-5, with 7 bases identical to TRBD1. V gave up 4 bases and J gave up 0 bases; unmatched junction bases: 3. This CDR3 contains 14 residues. Germline values: CDR1 SGHRS, CDR2 YFSETQ. The CDR3 spells CASSKTGDQETQYF. In DNA, the CDR3 is TGCGCCAGCAGCAAAACAGGGGACCAAGAGACCCAGTACTTC.

The J gene is TRBJ2-1, the V gene TRBV7-8, with D possibly TRBD2 on 6 matching bases. Germline CDR1 and CDR2: SGHVS and FQNEAQ. Trimming took 7 bases from V and 8 from J, leaving 18 bases between them. The CDR3 covers 14 residues. The CDR3: CASNRDSRDHEQFF. The CDR3 DNA follows: TGTGCCAGCAACCGGGACTCACGAGACCATGAGCAGTTCTTC.

This clonotype was found once. A single base separates this from a much larger clone, so it may be a read error. This chain uses TRBV18 with TRBJ2-3, with D tentatively TRBD2 (6 bases). The germline CDR1 and CDR2 sequences are KGHSH and LQKENI. This CDR3 spans 16 amino acids. The CDR3 DNA reads TGTACCAGCTCACCTAGGTCGGCTAGCGGCACAGATACGCAGTATTTT. Its translation is CTSSPRSASGTDTQYF.

This clonotype was recorded many times. The rearrangement joins TRBV27 to TRBJ2-2; 10 nucleotides match TRBD2. The CDR3 covers 16 residues. Germline V gene lookup returns CDR1 MNHEY and CDR2 SMNVEV (reference sequence). The V gene end was trimmed by 5 bases and the J gene end by 5 bases; junction bases not matched to a gene: 8. The CDR3 loop reads CASSGFLAGVTGELFF. CDR3 DNA: TGTGCCAGCAGTGGTTTCCTAGCGGGAGTAACCGGGGAGCTGTTTTTT.

V usage is TRBV4-1 and J usage is TRBJ2-3; 9 bases match TRBD2. The CDR3 is made up of 16 amino acids. CDR1 is MGHRA, CDR2 YSYEKL, per germline. V lost 1 base and J lost 1; bases outside the gene matches: 3. CDR3 protein: CASSQGAGGGTDTQYF. CDR3 DNA: TGCGCCAGCAGCCAAGGAGCGGGAGGCGGCACAGATACGCAGTATTTT.

This sequence joins TRBV15 and TRBJ2-6; D is possibly TRBD2 (6 bases). V was pared by 0 bases and J by 4 bases, with 10 bases between. This CDR3 spans 16 amino acids. The germline V gene has CDR1 LNHNV and CDR2 YYDKDF (reference sequence). CDR3 protein: CATSRDGGVGANVLTF. DNA for the CDR3: TGTGCCACCAGCAGAGATGGCGGGGTAGGGGCCAACGTCCTGACTTTC.

This clonotype was counted ten times or more. The chain links TRBV7-9 to TRBJ2-1, with 10 bases matching TRBD2. With V trimmed by 2 bases and J by 5 bases, 6 bases remained unmatched. The V gene's germline CDR1 is SEHNR and CDR2 FQNEAQ (reference sequence). This CDR3 is built from 16 residues. The chain's CDR3 is CASSLLQGLADNEQFF. CDR3 coding DNA: TGTGCCAGCAGCTTACTACAAGGACTAGCGGACAATGAGCAGTTCTTC.

This chain connects TRBV27 to TRBJ1-5; D possibly corresponds to TRBD1 (6 bases). This CDR3 comprises 13 residues. V was cut by 7 bases and J by 7 bases, with 14 bases left in between. Per germline, CDR1 MNHEY and CDR2 SMNVEV (reference sequence). The CDR3 nucleotides are TGTGCCAGCAAACAGGGACCTACACAGCCCCAGCATTTT. It specifies CASKQGPTQPQHF.

In its sample, this clonotype was seen a few times. This chain joins TRBV19 and TRBJ1-5; 7 positions match TRBD1. Trimming at V came to 4 bases and at J to 6 bases, leaving 15 bases not matched to a gene. Germline lookup yields CDR1 LNHDA and CDR2 SQIVND (reference sequence). This CDR3 region has 17 residues. Here the CDR3 DNA reads TGTGCCAGTAGTAGCACCCTGCACCGTGCAGGGGGTCAGCCCCAGCATTTT. This translates into CASSSTLHRAGGQPQHF.

The DNA for the CDR3 is TGTGCCAGCAGCCAAGCATCGAGGAACAGCGGGACACCCCTCCACTTT. Translated, it gives CASSQASRNSGTPLHF. V and J are TRBV4-2 and TRBJ1-6; D unclear. CDR3 length: 16 residues. The germline V and J ends were trimmed by 1 base and 11 bases, with 18 bases remaining between them. CDR1 and CDR2 from the germline V gene are LGHNA and YNFKEQ.

This chain joins TRBV7-2 and TRBJ2-3, with 8 bases lining up with TRBD1. The CDR3 runs to 19 residues. Trimming removed 6 bases from V and 0 bases from J; junction bases left unmatched: 17. Germline loops: CDR1 SGHTA, CDR2 FQGNSA. For the CDR3, the DNA is TGTGCCAGCAGGCCAGACTACCGGACAGGGATAATTAGCACAGATACGCAGTATTTT. Its translation: CASRPDYRTGIISTDTQYF.